This entry features one T cell receptor (beta chain) sequence. The antigen remains unidentified. Specified treatment: some 20 received Ad26.COV2.S at low or high dose, single or two shots; 5 received placebo; per-sample allocation not given. On day 63 after the first injection, vaccine and placebo recipients gave samples. Clones were read by immunoSEQ multiplex PCR, and TCRdb kept only the in-frame ones, dropping some. Found here are a few hundred thousand clones, roughly 90% of them singletons; the top ten hold approximately 1.6%. This entry comes from a study of Ad26.COV2.S vaccination and SARS-CoV-2 variants. The overall study: Into the muscle, Ad26.COV2.S was dosed once or twice, 56 days apart.

The CDR3 runs to 16 residues. Trimming cost V 5 bases and J 1 base; bases outside gene matches: 9. The germline V gene encodes CDR1 SGHRS and CDR2 YFSETQ. Notes on the study in general: The TCR-based breadth and depth measures might underestimate overall T cell responses. Researchers reported similar non-spike TCR breadth in vaccine and placebo recipients.

The V call is TRBV5-1, the J call TRBJ1-3; 7 bases align to TRBD1. The specimen was peripheral blood, collected in a trial of Ad26.COV2.S vaccine versus placebo. The clonotype originates from a person between 18 and 59 years old who received the Ad26.COV2.S COVID-19 vaccine or a placebo. CDR3 amino acids: CASRDKTGFSGNTIYF. DNA of the CDR3: TGCGCCAGCAGAGATAAGACAGGGTTTTCTGGAAACACCATATATTTT.